These 4 T cell receptor beta chains share one sample of origin, sequenced in a study of cytomegalovirus exposure and HLA in healthy donors. PCR amplification relied on 60 Vbeta primers (plus 13 Jbeta primers). The table came from immunoSEQ multiplex PCR; TCRdb's copy has only in-frame clones and leaves some out. The data contain some 190,000 clones, about four fifths of them singletons. The sequencing input was PBMCs. The receptor set was obtained from a man in his forties or fifties in good health and CMV-seronegative.

The chain uses TRBV28 and TRBJ2-7; the D gene is possibly TRBD1 (6 bases). This CDR3 is built from 17 residues. The V end lost 6 bases, the J end lost 0 bases, and 21 bases lay between the germline ends. Germline V lookup: CDR1 MDHEN, CDR2 SYDVKM. The chain's CDR3 is CASSLPNDRLTSYEQYF. The CDR3 DNA follows: TGTGCCAGCAGCCTTCCAAATGACAGGCTAACCTCCTACGAGCAGTACTTC. Together with reference TRBV28 and TRBJ2-7, the CDR3 gives the full variable domain: DVKVTQSSRYLVKRTGEKVFLECVQDMDHENMFWYRQDPGLGLRLIYFSYDVKMKEKGDIPEGYSVSREKKERFSLILESASTNQTSMYLCASSLPNDRLTSYEQYFGPGTRLTVT.

This sequence joins TRBV5-1 and TRBJ1-2; no firm D call. CDR3 length: 11 amino acids. V was trimmed by 4 bases and J by 10 bases, leaving 11 bases between them. Germline V lookup: CDR1 SGHRS, CDR2 YFSETQ. The CDR3 DNA reads as TGCGCCAGCAGCCTTACAGACGACTACACCTTC. Residues: CASSLTDDYTF.

This chain uses TRBV28 with TRBJ2-7, with TRBD2 identical over 9 bases. Germline loops: CDR1 MDHEN, CDR2 SYDVKM. Trimming took 8 bases from V and 5 from J; bases not matched to a gene: 10. This CDR3 contains 14 residues. Written as DNA, the CDR3 is TGTGCCAGCCAAGGTAGCGGGAGTTTCAACGAGCAGTACTTC. Its protein is CASQGSGSFNEQYF.

V is TRBV30 and J is TRBJ1-3; D gene uncertain. The CDR3 consists of 13 residues. V lost 5 bases to trimming and J lost 4 bases, with 12 bases between them. Germline values: CDR1 GTSNPN, CDR2 SVGIG (reference sequence). The CDR3 loop is CAWAPGRGNTIYF. Here the CDR3 DNA reads TGTGCCTGGGCCCCGGGGAGGGGAAACACCATATATTTT. Combining the CDR3 with reference TRBV30 and TRBJ1-3 gives the whole variable domain SQTIHQWPATLVQPVGSPLSLECTVEGTSNPNLYWYRQAAGRGLQLLFYSVGIGQISSEVPQNLSASRPQDRQFILSSKKLLLSDSGFYLCAWAPGRGNTIYFGEGSWLTVV.